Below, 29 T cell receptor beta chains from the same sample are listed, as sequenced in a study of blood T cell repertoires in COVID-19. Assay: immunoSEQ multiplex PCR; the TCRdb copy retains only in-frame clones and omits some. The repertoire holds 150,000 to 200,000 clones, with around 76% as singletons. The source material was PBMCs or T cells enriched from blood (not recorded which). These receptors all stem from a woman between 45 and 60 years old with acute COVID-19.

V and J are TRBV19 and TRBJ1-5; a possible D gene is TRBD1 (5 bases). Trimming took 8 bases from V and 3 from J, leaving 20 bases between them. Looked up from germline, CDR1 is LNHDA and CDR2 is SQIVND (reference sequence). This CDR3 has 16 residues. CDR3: CASHIPGGVNNQPQHF. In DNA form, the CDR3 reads TGTGCCAGTCACATCCCCGGGGGTGTGAACAATCAGCCCCAGCATTTT.

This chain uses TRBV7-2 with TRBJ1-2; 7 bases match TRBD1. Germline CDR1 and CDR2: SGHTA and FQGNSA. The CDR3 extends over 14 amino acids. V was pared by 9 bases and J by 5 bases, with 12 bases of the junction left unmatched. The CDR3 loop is CASTRQGGIYGYTF. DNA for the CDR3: TGTGCCAGTACTCGACAGGGCGGTATATATGGCTACACCTTC.

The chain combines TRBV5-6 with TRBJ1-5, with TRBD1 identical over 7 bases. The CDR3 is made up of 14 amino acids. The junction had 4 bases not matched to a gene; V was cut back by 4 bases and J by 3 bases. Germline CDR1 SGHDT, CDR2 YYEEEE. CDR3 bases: TGTGCCAGCAGCCGGACAGGAAACAATCAGCCCCAGCATTTT. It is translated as CASSRTGNNQPQHF.

Here the CDR3 DNA reads TGTGCCAGCAGCCCAAAGACAGGTTCTGGGGCCAACGTCCTGACTTTC. As protein: CASSPKTGSGANVLTF. This chain links TRBV4-2 with TRBJ2-6, with D tentatively TRBD1 (6 bases). Germline V gives CDR1 LGHNA, CDR2 YNFKEQ. V shed 4 bases and J shed 1 base, with 11 bases lying between them. There are 16 residues in the CDR3.

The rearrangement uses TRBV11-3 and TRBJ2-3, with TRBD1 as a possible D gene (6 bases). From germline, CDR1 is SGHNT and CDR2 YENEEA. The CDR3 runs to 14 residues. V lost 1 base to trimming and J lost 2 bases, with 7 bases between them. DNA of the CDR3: TGTGCCAGCAGCTTAGGACAGGCCACAGATACGCAGTATTTT. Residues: CASSLGQATDTQYF.

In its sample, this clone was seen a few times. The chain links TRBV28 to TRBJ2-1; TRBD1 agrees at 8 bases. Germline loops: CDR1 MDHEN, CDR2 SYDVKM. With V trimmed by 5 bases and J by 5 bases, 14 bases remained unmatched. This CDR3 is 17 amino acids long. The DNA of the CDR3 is TGTGCCAGCAGTCATCGGACAGGGCGGGTTCTGGACAATGAGCAGTTCTTC. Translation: CASSHRTGRVLDNEQFF.

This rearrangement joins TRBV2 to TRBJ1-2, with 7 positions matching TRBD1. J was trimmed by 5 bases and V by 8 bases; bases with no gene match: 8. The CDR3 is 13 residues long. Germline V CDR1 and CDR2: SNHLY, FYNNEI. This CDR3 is CASRQGEVYGYTF. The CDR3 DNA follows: TGTGCCAGCCGACAGGGCGAGGTTTATGGCTACACCTTC.

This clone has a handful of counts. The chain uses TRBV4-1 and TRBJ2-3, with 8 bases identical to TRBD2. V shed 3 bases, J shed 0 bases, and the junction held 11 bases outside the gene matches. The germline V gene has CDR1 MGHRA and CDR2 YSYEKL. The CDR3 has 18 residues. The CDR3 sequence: CASSQRGKAGASTDTQYF. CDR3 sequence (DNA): TGCGCCAGCAGCCAGAGGGGAAAAGCGGGGGCAAGCACAGATACGCAGTATTTT.

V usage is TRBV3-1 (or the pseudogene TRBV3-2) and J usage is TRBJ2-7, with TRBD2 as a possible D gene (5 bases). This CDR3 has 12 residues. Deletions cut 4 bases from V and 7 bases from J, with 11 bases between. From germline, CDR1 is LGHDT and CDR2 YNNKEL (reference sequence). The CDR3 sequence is CASSPTPGEQYV. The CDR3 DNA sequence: TGTGCCAGCAGCCCCACCCCGGGGGAGCAGTACGTC.

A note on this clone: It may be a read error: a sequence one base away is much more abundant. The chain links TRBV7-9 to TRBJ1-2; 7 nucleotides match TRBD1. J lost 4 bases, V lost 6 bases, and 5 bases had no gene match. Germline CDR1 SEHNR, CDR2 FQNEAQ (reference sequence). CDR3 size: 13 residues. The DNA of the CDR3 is TGTGCCAGCAGTCCGGGACAGCTCTATGGCTACACCTTC. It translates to CASSPGQLYGYTF.

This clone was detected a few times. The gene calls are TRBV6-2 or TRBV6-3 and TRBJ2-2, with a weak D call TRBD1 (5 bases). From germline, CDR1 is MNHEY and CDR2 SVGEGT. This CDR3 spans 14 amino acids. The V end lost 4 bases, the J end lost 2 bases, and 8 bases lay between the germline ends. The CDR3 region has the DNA TGTGCCAGCAGTTTGGACATAAACACCGGGGAGCTGTTTTTT. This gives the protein CASSLDINTGELFF.

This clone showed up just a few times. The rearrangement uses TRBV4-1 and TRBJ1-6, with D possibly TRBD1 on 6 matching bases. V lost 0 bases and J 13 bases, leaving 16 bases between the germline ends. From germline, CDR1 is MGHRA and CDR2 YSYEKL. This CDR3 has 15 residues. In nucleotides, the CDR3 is TGCGCCAGCAGCCAAGATCAGGCAGGGGCCGCGCCCCTCCACTTT. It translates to CASSQDQAGAAPLHF.

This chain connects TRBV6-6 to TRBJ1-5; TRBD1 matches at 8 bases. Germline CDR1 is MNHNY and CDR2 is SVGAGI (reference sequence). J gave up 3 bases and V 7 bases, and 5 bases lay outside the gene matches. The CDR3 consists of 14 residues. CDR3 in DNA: TGTGCCAGCAACGACAGGGGATCCAATCAGCCCCAGCATTTT. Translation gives CASNDRGSNQPQHF.

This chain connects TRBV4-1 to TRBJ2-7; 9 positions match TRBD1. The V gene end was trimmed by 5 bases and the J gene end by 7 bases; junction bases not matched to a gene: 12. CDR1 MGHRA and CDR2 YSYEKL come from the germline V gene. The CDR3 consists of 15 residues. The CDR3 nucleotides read TGCGCCAGCAGCTTACGGACAGGGGCGTCTGGGGAGCAGTACGTC. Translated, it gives CASSLRTGASGEQYV.

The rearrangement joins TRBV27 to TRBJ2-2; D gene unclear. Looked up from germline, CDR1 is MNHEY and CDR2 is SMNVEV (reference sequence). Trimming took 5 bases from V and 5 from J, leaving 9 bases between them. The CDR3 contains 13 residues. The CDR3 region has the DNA TGTGCCAGCAGTCCTGGGCTGACCGGGGAGCTGTTTTTT. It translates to CASSPGLTGELFF.

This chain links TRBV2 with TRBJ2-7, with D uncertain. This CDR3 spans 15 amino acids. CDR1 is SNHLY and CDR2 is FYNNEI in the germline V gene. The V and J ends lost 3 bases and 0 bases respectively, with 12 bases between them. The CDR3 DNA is TGTGCCAGCAGTGAGGCAGCGTCACTCTCCTACGAGCAGTACGTC. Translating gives CASSEAASLSYEQYV.

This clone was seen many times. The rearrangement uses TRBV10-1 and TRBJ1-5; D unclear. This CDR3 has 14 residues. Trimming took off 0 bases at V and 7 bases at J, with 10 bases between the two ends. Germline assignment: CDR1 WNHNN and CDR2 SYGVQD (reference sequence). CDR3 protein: CASSESGSGQPQHF. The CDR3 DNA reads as TGCGCCAGCAGTGAGTCCGGGTCCGGCCAGCCCCAGCATTTT.

The CDR3 DNA follows: TGTGCCAGCAGTAAGACAGGGTCTTACGTTGAAGCTTTCTTT. Translation: CASSKTGSYVEAFF. The chain has TRBV6-5 and TRBJ1-1, with 7 bases identical to TRBD1. Germline V gives CDR1 MNHEY, CDR2 SVGAGI. This CDR3 spans 14 amino acids. V lost 5 bases, J lost 7 bases, and 10 bases stayed unmatched.

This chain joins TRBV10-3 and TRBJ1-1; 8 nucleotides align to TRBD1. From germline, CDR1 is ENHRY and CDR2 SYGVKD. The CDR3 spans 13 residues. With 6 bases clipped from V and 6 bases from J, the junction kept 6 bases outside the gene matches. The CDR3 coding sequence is TGTGCCATCAGGACAGGGGTACGGGCTGAAGCTTTCTTT. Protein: CAIRTGVRAEAFF.

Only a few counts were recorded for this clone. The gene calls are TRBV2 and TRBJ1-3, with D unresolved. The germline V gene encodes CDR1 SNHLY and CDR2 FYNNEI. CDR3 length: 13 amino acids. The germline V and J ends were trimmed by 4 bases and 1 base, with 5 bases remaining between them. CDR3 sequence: CASSVDSGNTIYF. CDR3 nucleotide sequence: TGTGCCAGCAGTGTAGATTCTGGAAACACCATATATTTT.

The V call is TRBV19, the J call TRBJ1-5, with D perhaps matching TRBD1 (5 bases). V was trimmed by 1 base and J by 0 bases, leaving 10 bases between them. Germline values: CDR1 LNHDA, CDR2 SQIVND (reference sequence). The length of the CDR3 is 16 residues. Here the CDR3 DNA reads TGTGCCAGTAGTATAGCCCTGACAGTTAGCAATCAGCCCCAGCATTTT. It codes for CASSIALTVSNQPQHF.

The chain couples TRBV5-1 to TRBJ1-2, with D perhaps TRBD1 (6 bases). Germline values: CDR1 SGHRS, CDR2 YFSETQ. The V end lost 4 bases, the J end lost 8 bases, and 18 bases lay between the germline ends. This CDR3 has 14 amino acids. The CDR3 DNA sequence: TGCGCCAGCAGCGCAGGGGAGAAGGGCCGCGGCTACACCTTC. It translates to CASSAGEKGRGYTF.

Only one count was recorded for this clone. The CDR3 spells CASSSGQSEKLFF. CDR3 in DNA: TGTGCCAGCAGCTCGGGACAGTCGGAAAAACTGTTTTTT. J is TRBJ1-4 and V is TRBV11-2; TRBD1 matches at 7 bases. Germline CDR1 reads SGHAT; CDR2 reads FQNNGV. The CDR3 totals 13 residues. The trim removed 4 bases at V and 8 bases at J, leaving 4 bases unmatched.

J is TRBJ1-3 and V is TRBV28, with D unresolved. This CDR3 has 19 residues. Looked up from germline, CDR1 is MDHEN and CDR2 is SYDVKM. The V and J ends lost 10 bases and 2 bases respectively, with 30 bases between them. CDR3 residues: CATLLPPRRRTLTGNTIYF. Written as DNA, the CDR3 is TGTGCCACCCTATTACCCCCCAGGAGGCGAACACTCACTGGAAACACCATATATTTT.

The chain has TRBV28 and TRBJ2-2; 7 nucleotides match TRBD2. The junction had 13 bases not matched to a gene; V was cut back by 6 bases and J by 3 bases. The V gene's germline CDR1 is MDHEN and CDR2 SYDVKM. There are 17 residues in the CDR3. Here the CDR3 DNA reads TGTGCCAGCAGCGGGCCCGGGGACGGGGGGTACACCGGGGAGCTGTTTTTT. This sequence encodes CASSGPGDGGYTGELFF. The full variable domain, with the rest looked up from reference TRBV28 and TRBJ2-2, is DVKVTQSSRYLVKRTGEKVFLECVQDMDHENMFWYRQDPGLGLRLIYFSYDVKMKEKGDIPEGYSVSREKKERFSLILESASTNQTSMYLCASSGPGDGGYTGELFFGEGSRLTVL.

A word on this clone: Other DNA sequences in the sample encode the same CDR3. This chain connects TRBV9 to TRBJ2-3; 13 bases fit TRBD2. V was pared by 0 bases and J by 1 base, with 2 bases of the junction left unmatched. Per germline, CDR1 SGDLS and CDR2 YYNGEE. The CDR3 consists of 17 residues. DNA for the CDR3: TGTGCCAGCAGCGTAGCCGGGACTAGCGGGGGCACAGATACGCAGTATTTT. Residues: CASSVAGTSGGTDTQYF.

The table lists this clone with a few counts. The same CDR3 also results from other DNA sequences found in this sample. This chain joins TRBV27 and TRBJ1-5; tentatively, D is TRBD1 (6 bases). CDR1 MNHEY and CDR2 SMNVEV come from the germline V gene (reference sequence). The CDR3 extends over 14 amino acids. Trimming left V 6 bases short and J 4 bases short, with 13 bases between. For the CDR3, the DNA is TGTGCCAGCAGCCAGGACAGCCCGAATCAGCCCCAGCATTTT. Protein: CASSQDSPNQPQHF.

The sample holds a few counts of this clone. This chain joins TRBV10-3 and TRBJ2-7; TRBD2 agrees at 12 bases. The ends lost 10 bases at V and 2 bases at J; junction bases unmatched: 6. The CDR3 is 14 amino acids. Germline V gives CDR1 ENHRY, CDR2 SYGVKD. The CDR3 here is CATSTSGGAYEQYV. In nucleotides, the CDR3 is TGTGCCACTTCGACTAGCGGGGGTGCCTACGAGCAGTACGTC.

CDR3 bases: TGTGCCAGCAGGGGGACAGGGAGCCAAGAGACCCAGTACTTC. It yields the protein CASRGTGSQETQYF. The chain employs TRBV7-8 and TRBJ2-5; 9 bases match TRBD1. From germline, CDR1 is SGHVS and CDR2 FQNEAQ. This CDR3 region has 14 residues. V gave up 6 bases and J gave up 1 base; unmatched junction bases: 3.